Listed below are T cell receptor beta chains from one sample, sequenced in a study of blood T cell repertoires in COVID-19. Produced via immunoSEQ multiplex PCR; TCRdb's table is partial and in-frame only. The sample has about 23,000 clones, about 90% seen once. The sequencing sample was made of peripheral blood. The receptors here all came from an elderly woman with active COVID-19. The CDR3 runs from the conserved cysteine through the conserved F or W. A D gene is named only where the DNA matches it firmly. A clone size is listed for some rows: how often the clone was seen (once, few, many), or a class if it is expanded.

NA	NA	TRBV9	TRBJ2-2	TGTGCCAGCAGCGTTTCCCGCGGTACGGGGGAGCTGTTTTTT	CASSVSRGTGELFF
NA	NA	TRBV6-2/TRBV6-3	TRBJ2-7	TGTGCCAGCAGTTACCCCCGAGGGGACATTTCCTACGAGCAGTACTTC	CASSYPRGDISYEQYF
NA	NA	TRBV7-3	TRBJ2-6	TGTGCCAGCAGCTTAGCGGGAACCGGGGCCAACGTCCTGACTTTC	CASSLAGTGANVLTF
NA	NA	TRBV4-2	TRBJ2-3	TGTGCCAGCAGCGAAAACTACCGGAACACAGATACGCAGTATTTT	CASSENYRNTDTQYF
NA	NA	TRBV7-9	TRBJ2-3	TGTGCCAGCAGCTTAGTCCGGGACACAGATACGCAGTATTTT	CASSLVRDTDTQYF
NA	TRBD1	TRBV19	TRBJ1-4	TGTGCCAGTAGTCACGGACGGGACAGGGGGGCTTATAATGAAAAACTGTTTTTT	CASSHGRDRGAYNEKLFF
NA	TRBD1	TRBV6-5	TRBJ1-4	TGTGCCAGCAGTTATGCAGGGGGTCAGGGTGAAAAACTGTTTTTT	CASSYAGGQGEKLFF
few	TRBD1	TRBV27	TRBJ2-7	TGTGCCAGCAGTTTGACAGGGGGCGAGCAGTACTTC	CASSLTGGEQYF
NA	TRBD1	TRBV14	TRBJ1-4	TGTGCCAGCAGCCAGTTTCAGGGGGCAACTAATGAAAAACTGTTTTTT	CASSQFQGATNEKLFF
NA	TRBD1	TRBV5-6	TRBJ1-1	TGTGCCAGCAGCTTGGTCGGGACAGTAAACACTGAAGCTTTCTTT	CASSLVGTVNTEAFF
NA	TRBD1	TRBV15	TRBJ1-3	TGTGCCACCAGCTGGGACAGGGGGACGGGAAACACCATATATTTT	CATSWDRGTGNTIYF
NA	TRBD2	TRBV11-2	TRBJ2-1	TGTGCCAGCAGCTTAGGGACTAGCGGGGGGGATGAGCAGTTCTTC	CASSLGTSGGDEQFF
few	NA	TRBV7-9	TRBJ1-5	TGTGCCAGCAGCTTAACAGGTAACAATCAGCCCCAGCATTTT	CASSLTGNNQPQHF
NA	TRBD1	TRBV6-1	TRBJ2-7	TGTGCCAGCAGTGAATCATGGACAGGGTTGTTCGAGCAGTACTTC	CASSESWTGLFEQYF
NA	NA	TRBV5-1	TRBJ1-2	TGCGCCAGCAGCTTGGGAGGCTACTATGGCTACACCTTC	CASSLGGYYGYTF
NA	TRBD2	TRBV7-2	TRBJ2-2	TGTGCCAGCAGCGCACTAGCGGGGGGGTACACCGGGGAGCTGTTTTTT	CASSALAGGYTGELFF
few	NA	TRBV4-1	TRBJ1-1	TGCGCCAGCAGCCAACCACTCCAGGGGAACACTGAAGCTTTCTTT	CASSQPLQGNTEAFF
NA	NA	TRBV4-3	TRBJ1-2	TGCGCCAGCAGCCCAGGCGGGAGGGGCGATGGCTACACCTTC	CASSPGGRGDGYTF
NA	NA	TRBV7-9	TRBJ2-7	TGTGCCAGCAGCCCAGGGGCGTACGAGCAGTACTTC	CASSPGAYEQYF
NA	TRBD1	TRBV7-2	TRBJ2-1	TGTGCCAGCAGATCGGGACAGGACCCCTACAATGAGCAGTTCTTC	CASRSGQDPYNEQFF
NA	TRBD1	TRBV30	TRBJ1-6	TGTGCCCGCTCAGGGGGCCCCTATAATTCACCCCTCCACTTT	CARSGGPYNSPLHF
NA	TRBD1	TRBV2	TRBJ2-4	TGTGCCACCCCGGGACAGGGCCCTCCTTTAGCCAAAAACATTCAGTACTTC	CATPGQGPPLAKNIQYF
NA	TRBD1	TRBV10-3	TRBJ1-1	TGTGCCATCAGCGTGACAGGGGGAACTGAAGCTTTCTTT	CAISVTGGTEAFF
NA	TRBD1	TRBV29-1	TRBJ1-2	TGCAGCGTTGGGACAGGGGGCGTGTATGGCTACACCTTC	CSVGTGGVYGYTF
NA	NA	TRBV7-2	TRBJ1-6	TGTGCCAGCAGCCACCTGGGGCACAATTCACCCCTCCACTTT	CASSHLGHNSPLHF
NA	TRBD1	TRBV27	TRBJ2-7	TGTGCCAGCAGGGGGATATATCCGGGACAGGGCAACGAGCAGTACTTC	CASRGIYPGQGNEQYF
NA	TRBD1	TRBV2	TRBJ2-2	TGTGCCAGCAAAGCCCAGGGGGATAACACCGGGGAGCTGTTTTTT	CASKAQGDNTGELFF
NA	NA	TRBV6-5	TRBJ1-2	TGTGCCAGCAGTTACTCGCTGGGGGCAAGCTATGGCTACACCTTC	CASSYSLGASYGYTF
NA	NA	TRBV7-3	TRBJ2-6	TGTGCCAGCAGCCTCGGGACTGTCTCTGGGGCCAACGTCCTGACTTTC	CASSLGTVSGANVLTF
NA	NA	TRBV5-5	TRBJ2-1	TGTGCCAGCAGCGCCATCGGGACTCCCAATGAGCAGTTCTTC	CASSAIGTPNEQFF
few	TRBD2	TRBV2	TRBJ2-5	TGTGCCAGCAGTGCAGCCGGGGGGGTCCAGTACTTC	CASSAAGGVQYF
few	NA	TRBV14	TRBJ2-7	TGTGCCAGCAGCCCCCAGGGGATAGCCTACGAGCAGTACTTC	CASSPQGIAYEQYF
NA	NA	TRBV7-2	TRBJ1-5	TGTGCCAGCAGCCTACCCCATGGTCAGCCCCAGCATTTT	CASSLPHGQPQHF
NA	TRBD1	TRBV6-5	TRBJ2-5	TGTGCCAGCAGACAGGGGCAGACCCAGTACTTC	CASRQGQTQYF
NA	TRBD1	TRBV5-1	TRBJ1-1	TGCGCCAGCAGCCTTACAGGGGACAACACTGAAGCTTTCTTT	CASSLTGDNTEAFF
NA	TRBD2	TRBV29-1	TRBJ2-1	TGCAGCGTTGAATCGGGACTAGCTAGACAGTTCTTC	CSVESGLARQFF
NA	TRBD1	TRBV7-6	TRBJ2-7	TGTGCCAGCAGCTTACAGGACAGGGGGCCCTACGAGCAGTACTTC	CASSLQDRGPYEQYF
NA	TRBD1	TRBV9	TRBJ2-7	TGTGCCAGCAGCCCTAGGACAGGACACTCCTACGAGCAGTACTTC	CASSPRTGHSYEQYF
NA	TRBD2	TRBV18	TRBJ2-1	TGTGCCAGCTCACCACCCGTAGCGGGGGGGAAAGGTGAGCAGTTCTTC	CASSPPVAGGKGEQFF
once	NA	TRBV4-3	TRBJ2-6	TGCGCCAGCAGCCAAGCGAGCTCTGGGGCCAACGTCCTGACTTTC	CASSQASSGANVLTF
NA	NA	TRBV15	TRBJ1-4	TGTGCCACCAGCAGATCCGGCAGGGAAGAAAAACTGTTTTTT	CATSRSGREEKLFF
once	NA	TRBV7-2	TRBJ1-3	TGTGCCAGCGGGGGGTTGGCTGGAAACACCATATATTTT	CASGGLAGNTIYF
once	NA	TRBV6-5	TRBJ1-1	TGTGCCAGCAGTTACGGAGCTTTGAACACTGAAGCTTTCTTT	CASSYGALNTEAFF
NA	TRBD2	TRBV2	TRBJ2-7	TGTGCCAGCAGTGAAGAGCGGGGGGGTAGATACGAGCAGTACTTC	CASSEERGGRYEQYF
NA	TRBD2	TRBV6-1	TRBJ2-3	TGTGCCAGCAGTGAAAGAGCGGGAGGCTACACAGATACGCAGTATTTT	CASSERAGGYTDTQYF
NA	NA	TRBV2	TRBJ2-7	TGTGCCAGCAAGCGACTAGAGGGGAGCTCCTACGAGCAGTACTTC	CASKRLEGSSYEQYF
NA	TRBD1	TRBV6-2/TRBV6-3	TRBJ1-1	TGTGCCAGCAGTTACCTGGACAGGGGAAGGCGCACTGAAGCTTTCTTT	CASSYLDRGRRTEAFF
NA	NA	TRBV11-2	TRBJ2-1	TGTGCCAGCAGCGAATCAGGCACGGATGAGCAGTTCTTC	CASSESGTDEQFF
once	TRBD1	TRBV2	TRBJ2-1	TGTGCCAGCAGGGAAGACAGGGGGCCCTACAATGAGCAGTTCTTC	CASREDRGPYNEQFF
NA	NA	TRBV11-1	TRBJ2-7	TGTGCCAGCAGCTTAGAAGGGGCCTACGAGCAGTACTTC	CASSLEGAYEQYF
once	TRBD1	TRBV10-3	TRBJ2-1	TGTGCCACCGGGACAGCCGACAATGAGCAGTTCTTC	CATGTADNEQFF